The 23 T cell receptor beta chains below all came from one sample that was sequenced in a study of blood T cell repertoires in COVID-19 (dated by TCRdb to about 2020). Library method: the immunoSEQ multiplex PCR assay. In its TCRdb copy, this immuneACCESS table keeps in-frame sequences only and misses some clones. Where compared with another copy, unresolved V genes explain less than half of these, and the others have no known cause. The table for this sample lists more than 150,000 clones; 85% to 90% of them were counted only once. 0.8% to 1% of the sample is in the top ten clones. What was sequenced was peripheral blood. The origin of the receptors is a woman aged 18-29 years who had recovered from COVID-19.

This clone was found a few times. The chain couples TRBV7-2 to TRBJ1-5, with 8 bases aligning to TRBD1. V lost 4 bases, J lost 11 bases, and 4 bases stayed unmatched. The CDR3 consists of 12 residues. CDR1 and CDR2 (germline): SGHTA, FQGNSA. This CDR3 reads CASSSPTGAQHF. DNA of the CDR3: TGTGCCAGCAGCTCCCCGACAGGGGCCCAGCATTTT.

This clone was detected once. The rearrangement uses TRBV24-1 and TRBJ1-2; 10 positions match TRBD1. Germline values: CDR1 KGHDR, CDR2 SFDVKD. V trimming: 3 bases; J trimming: 8 bases; junction bases outside the gene matches: 8. CDR3 length: 15 amino acids. CDR3 DNA: TGTGCCACCAGTGATGGGTCCGGGACAGGGGACGGCTACACCTTC. This sequence encodes CATSDGSGTGDGYTF.

The rearrangement links TRBV18 to TRBJ2-7, with 9 nucleotides matching TRBD1. The CDR3 runs 14 residues. Germline-derived CDR1 and CDR2 are KGHSH and LQKENI. V was clipped by 2 bases and J by 7 bases; unmatched bases: 6. For the CDR3, the DNA is TGTGCCAGCTCACCAGAACAGGGGGCGGGGGAGCAGTACTTC. Its protein product is CASSPEQGAGEQYF.

This clone was found once. The CDR3 sequence: CASSLGRVESYTF. The CDR3 DNA reads as TGTGCCAGCAGCTTAGGCAGGGTAGAAAGCTACACCTTC. The chain uses TRBV7-2 and TRBJ1-2, with D tentatively TRBD1 (5 bases). CDR3 length equals 13 residues. Between the trimmed V and J ends, which lost 1 base and 9 bases, there was a span of 12 bases. From germline, CDR1 is SGHTA and CDR2 FQGNSA.

The CDR3 bases are TGTGCCAGCAGCTTACGCGGGGGGGGTTACAATGAGCAGTTCTTC. Translating it yields CASSLRGGGYNEQFF. The V and J genes are TRBV9 and TRBJ2-1, with 9 bases matching TRBD2. The CDR3 consists of 15 residues. The ends lost 4 bases at V and 4 bases at J; junction bases unmatched: 6. Germline V gives CDR1 SGDLS, CDR2 YYNGEE.

CDR3 amino acids: CASSYSGTLTGELFF. The CDR3 DNA reads as TGTGCCAGCAGCTACAGCGGGACCTTAACCGGGGAGCTGTTTTTT. The chain recombines TRBV9 with TRBJ2-2, with 7 nucleotides matching TRBD2. The CDR3 loop spans 15 amino acids. CDR1 is SGDLS, CDR2 YYNGEE, per germline. V shed 4 bases and J 5 bases; nucleotides not matched to a gene: 8.

This chain uses TRBV12-3 or TRBV12-4 with TRBJ2-1; D not certain. The V and J ends lost 2 bases and 5 bases respectively, with 7 bases between them. This CDR3 region has 13 residues. DNA of the CDR3: TGTGCCAGCAGTTTATCTCCTGACAATGAGCAGTTCTTC. Translated, it gives CASSLSPDNEQFF.

The chain uses TRBV4-3 and TRBJ2-6; D gene ambiguous. Between the trimmed V and J ends, which lost 0 bases and 4 bases, there was a span of 7 bases. The CDR3 totals 15 residues. Germline values: CDR1 LGHNA, CDR2 YSLEER. CDR3 DNA sequence: TGCGCCAGCAGCCAAGATCCCCAGGGGGCCAACGTCCTGACTTTC. Translated: CASSQDPQGANVLTF.

This rearrangement joins TRBV29-1 to TRBJ1-1; possibly TRBD1 for D (5 bases). Germline loops: CDR1 SQVTM, CDR2 ANQGSEA. V was pared by 7 bases and J by 3 bases, with 9 bases between. The CDR3 is made up of 11 amino acids. CDR3 bases: TGCAGCGGGCGGGGGTACACTGAAGCTTTCTTT. Its translation: CSGRGYTEAFF.

The chain joins TRBV19 to TRBJ2-5; D possibly corresponds to TRBD1 (6 bases). V shed 5 bases and J shed 5 bases, with 18 bases lying between them. The CDR3 length is 15 residues. Germline V CDR1 and CDR2: LNHDA, SQIVND (reference sequence). The CDR3 region is CASSLARDNLETQYF. CDR3 coding DNA: TGTGCCAGTAGTCTCGCACGGGACAATTTGGAGACCCAGTACTTC.

This chain uses TRBV5-6 with TRBJ2-1; 7 nucleotides line up with TRBD1. V dropped 4 bases and J dropped 4; count of bases not matched to a gene: 8. The CDR3 has 15 residues. In germline, CDR1 is SGHDT, CDR2 YYEEEE. The CDR3 DNA sequence: TGTGCCAGCAGCGACCGGGACAGACGATACAATGAGCAGTTCTTC. Protein: CASSDRDRRYNEQFF. The complete variable domain, with remaining parts taken from reference TRBV5-6 and TRBJ2-1, reads DAGVTQSPTHLIKTRGQQVTLRCSPKSGHDTVSWYQQALGQGPQFIFQYYEEEERQRGNFPDRFSGHQFPNYSSELNVNALLLGDSALYLCASSDRDRRYNEQFFGPGTRLTVL.

In this sample, this clone turned up once. This chain connects TRBV5-4 to TRBJ2-7, with 11 nucleotides matching TRBD2. Germline V gene sequence: CDR1 SGHNT, CDR2 YYREEE (reference sequence). V lost 4 bases to trimming and J lost 1 base; unmatched junction nucleotides: 4. CDR3 length equals 15 residues. This CDR3 reads CASSPGLAESYEQYF. CDR3 in DNA: TGTGCCAGCAGCCCGGGACTAGCGGAGTCCTACGAGCAGTACTTC. Filled out from reference TRBV5-4 and TRBJ2-7, the complete variable domain reads ETGVTQSPTHLIKTRGQQVTLRCSSQSGHNTVSWYQQALGQGPQFIFQYYREEENGRGNFPPRFSGLQFPNYSSELNVNALELDDSALYLCASSPGLAESYEQYFGPGTRLTVT.

This clone was seen once. The chain recombines TRBV27 with TRBJ2-4, with D perhaps TRBD1 (5 bases). Germline V gives CDR1 MNHEY, CDR2 SMNVEV (reference sequence). Between the trimmed V and J ends, which lost 6 bases and 3 bases, there was a span of 12 bases. This CDR3 comprises 14 residues. CDR3 region: CASSRGAGKNIQYF. The CDR3 nucleotides are TGTGCCAGCAGCCGTGGGGCCGGCAAAAACATTCAGTACTTC.

The gene calls are TRBV19 and TRBJ2-3; D unclear. The CDR3 loop spans 15 amino acids. CDR1 LNHDA and CDR2 SQIVND come from the germline V gene (reference sequence). Trimming removed 5 bases from V and 2 bases from J, with 14 bases in between. Here the CDR3 reads CASSPIAVVTDTQYF. The CDR3 bases are TGTGCCAGTAGTCCCATAGCTGTCGTCACAGATACGCAGTATTTT. Complete variable domain (other parts from reference TRBV19 and TRBJ2-3): DGGITQSPKYLFRKEGQNVTLSCEQNLNHDAMYWYRQDPGQGLRLIYYSQIVNDFQKGDIAEGYSVSREKKESFPLTVTSAQKNPTAFYLCASSPIAVVTDTQYFGPGTRLTVL.

The genes are TRBV2 and TRBJ1-2, with D perhaps matching TRBD1 (6 bases). This CDR3 region has 12 residues. CDR1 SNHLY and CDR2 FYNNEI come from the germline V gene. V shed 7 bases and J shed 6 bases, with 12 bases lying between them. The CDR3, as DNA: TGTGCCAGCATGGGGGGGCGTGATGGCTACACCTTC. Its protein product is CASMGGRDGYTF.

The V gene is TRBV18, the J gene TRBJ1-6; no firm D call. The CDR3 is 14 residues long. Deletions cut 4 bases from V and 3 bases from J, with 7 bases between. The germline CDR1 and CDR2 sequences are KGHSH and LQKENI. The CDR3 sequence is CASSHGDYNSPLHF. In DNA, the CDR3 is TGTGCCAGCTCACACGGGGACTATAATTCACCCCTCCACTTT. The full variable domain, completed using reference TRBV18 and TRBJ1-6, is NAGVMQNPRHLVRRRGQEARLRCSPMKGHSHVYWYRQLPEEGLKFMVYLQKENIIDESGMPKERFSAEFPKEGPSILRIQQVVRGDSAAYFCASSHGDYNSPLHFGNGTRLTVT.

The chain employs TRBV5-1 and TRBJ2-2; 8 bases map to TRBD2. Trimming at V came to 4 bases and at J to 5 bases, leaving 10 bases not matched to a gene. CDR1 is SGHRS and CDR2 is YFSETQ in the germline V gene. The CDR3 spans 16 residues. The CDR3 loop is CASSVTGTGGTGELFF. The CDR3 DNA is TGCGCCAGCAGCGTCACCGGGACGGGGGGGACCGGGGAGCTGTTTTTT.

This sequence joins TRBV5-6 and TRBJ2-2; D perhaps matches TRBD1 (6 bases). The CDR3 runs 19 residues. The germline CDR1 and CDR2 sequences are SGHDT and YYEEEE. Trimming removed 3 bases from V and 7 bases from J, with 28 bases in between. CDR3 nucleotides: TGTGCCAGCAGCTCGCTAAGGACAGTCCGAAAGTTAAAAAGCGGGGAGCTGTTTTTT. Translated: CASSSLRTVRKLKSGELFF.

The rearrangement joins TRBV19 to TRBJ1-1; 7 bases fit TRBD1. CDR3 length: 16 amino acids. V lost 4 bases, J lost 3 bases, and 11 bases stayed unmatched. Per germline, CDR1 LNHDA and CDR2 SQIVND (reference sequence). Written as DNA, the CDR3 is TGTGCCAGTAGTACCGGACAGGTTAAAGGGGACACTGAAGCTTTCTTT. It codes for CASSTGQVKGDTEAFF. The full variable domain, completed using reference TRBV19 and TRBJ1-1, is DGGITQSPKYLFRKEGQNVTLSCEQNLNHDAMYWYRQDPGQGLRLIYYSQIVNDFQKGDIAEGYSVSREKKESFPLTVTSAQKNPTAFYLCASSTGQVKGDTEAFFGQGTRLTVV.

The sample holds one count of this clone. V usage is TRBV11-2 and J usage is TRBJ2-1; D unresolved. The germline gives CDR1 SGHAT, CDR2 FQNNGV. V lost 4 bases and J lost 0, with 16 bases in between. This CDR3 spans 17 amino acids. DNA of the CDR3: TGTGCCAGCAGCTCCCCCCCTCTAGTGAGCTCCTACAATGAGCAGTTCTTC. Encoded protein: CASSSPPLVSSYNEQFF. The full variable domain, rest sourced from reference TRBV11-2 and TRBJ2-1, is EAGVAQSPRYKIIEKRQSVAFWCNPISGHATLYWYQQILGQGPKLLIQFQNNGVVDDSQLPKDRFSAERLKGVDSTLKIQPAKLEDSAVYLCASSSPPLVSSYNEQFFGPGTRLTVL.

The rearrangement joins TRBV4-3 to TRBJ1-1; D not resolved. Germline V CDR1 and CDR2: LGHNA, YSLEER. CDR3 size: 15 residues. Trimming took off 1 base at V and 5 bases at J, with 14 bases between the two ends. Written as DNA, the CDR3 is TGCGCCAGCAGCCAAGGCCGGGAAGTTGCGACTGAAGCTTTCTTT. Residues: CASSQGREVATEAFF.

The chain employs TRBV5-1 and TRBJ1-6; possibly TRBD1 for D (5 bases). The germline CDR1 and CDR2 sequences are SGHRS and YFSETQ. This CDR3 is built from 14 residues. The V end was cut by 2 bases, the J end by 10 bases, with 13 bases between. The CDR3 DNA reads TGCGCCAGCAGCTTCCCCCAGGGTGGCTCACCCCTCCACTTT. Translating gives CASSFPQGGSPLHF.

The chain combines TRBV7-9 with TRBJ1-2; D not resolved. The CDR3 spans 15 residues. Trimming cost V 7 bases and J 4 bases, with 19 bases left between them. Looked up from germline, CDR1 is SEHNR and CDR2 is FQNEAQ (reference sequence). The CDR3 sequence is CASNIMFEGGYGYTF. As DNA, the CDR3 is TGTGCCAGCAACATAATGTTTGAGGGAGGCTATGGCTACACCTTC.